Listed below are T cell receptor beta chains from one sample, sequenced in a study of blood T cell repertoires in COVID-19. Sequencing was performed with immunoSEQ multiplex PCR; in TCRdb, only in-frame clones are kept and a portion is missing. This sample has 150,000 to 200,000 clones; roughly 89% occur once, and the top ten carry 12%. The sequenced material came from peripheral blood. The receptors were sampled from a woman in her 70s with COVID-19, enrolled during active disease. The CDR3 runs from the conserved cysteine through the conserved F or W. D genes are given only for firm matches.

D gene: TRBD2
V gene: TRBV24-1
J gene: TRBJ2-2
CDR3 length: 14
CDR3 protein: CATGGLVDTGELFF
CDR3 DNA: TGTGCCACCGGAGGACTAGTTGACACCGGGGAGCTGTTTTTT

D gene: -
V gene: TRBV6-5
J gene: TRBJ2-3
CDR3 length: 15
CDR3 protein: CASSTGLTSTDTQYF
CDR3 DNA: TGTGCCAGCAGTACGGGACTGACTAGCACAGATACGCAGTATTTT

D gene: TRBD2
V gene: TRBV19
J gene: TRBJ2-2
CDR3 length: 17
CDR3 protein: CASSIRVTSGNTGELFF
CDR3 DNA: TGTGCCAGTAGTATCAGGGTGACTAGCGGAAACACCGGGGAGCTGTTTTTT

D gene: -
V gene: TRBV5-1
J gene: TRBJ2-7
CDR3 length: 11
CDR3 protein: CASRDNYEQYF
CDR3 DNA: TGCGCCAGCAGGGACAACTACGAGCAGTACTTC

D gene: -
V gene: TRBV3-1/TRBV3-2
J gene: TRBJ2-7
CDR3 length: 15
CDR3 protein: CASSQEGTTSYEQYF
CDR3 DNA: TGTGCCAGCAGCCAAGAGGGGACAACAAGCTACGAGCAGTACTTC

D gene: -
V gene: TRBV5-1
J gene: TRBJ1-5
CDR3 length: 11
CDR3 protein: CASSSYQPQHF
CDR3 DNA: TGCGCCAGCAGCTCGTATCAGCCCCAGCATTTT

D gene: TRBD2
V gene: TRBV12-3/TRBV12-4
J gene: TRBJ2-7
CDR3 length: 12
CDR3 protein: CASRRGDREQYF
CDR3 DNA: TGTGCCAGCAGGCGGGGGGACCGGGAGCAGTACTTC

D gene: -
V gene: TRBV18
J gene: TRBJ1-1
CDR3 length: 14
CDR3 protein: CASSPLPSENEAFF
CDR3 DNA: TGTGCCAGCTCACCTCTTCCAAGTGAGAATGAAGCTTTCTTT

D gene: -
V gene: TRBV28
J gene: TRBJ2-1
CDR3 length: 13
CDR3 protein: CASKGLLSNEQFF
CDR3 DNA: TGTGCCAGCAAGGGACTCCTTTCCAATGAGCAGTTCTTC

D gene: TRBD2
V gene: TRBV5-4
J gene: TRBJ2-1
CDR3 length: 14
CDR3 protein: CASSFGLGLVEQFF
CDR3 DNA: TGTGCCAGCAGCTTTGGACTAGGGCTCGTTGAGCAGTTCTTC

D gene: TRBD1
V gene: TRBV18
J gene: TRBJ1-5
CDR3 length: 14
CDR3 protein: CASSPDRGNQPQHF
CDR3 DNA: TGTGCCAGCTCCCCCGACAGGGGCAATCAGCCCCAGCATTTT

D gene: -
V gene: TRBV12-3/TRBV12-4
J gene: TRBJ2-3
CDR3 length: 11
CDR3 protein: CASSPSDTQYF
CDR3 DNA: TGTGCCAGCAGCCCCTCAGATACGCAGTATTTT

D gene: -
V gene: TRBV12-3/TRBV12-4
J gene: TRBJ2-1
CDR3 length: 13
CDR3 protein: CASTSGLPGGQFF
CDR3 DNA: TGTGCCAGCACCTCAGGACTTCCCGGAGGGCAGTTCTTC

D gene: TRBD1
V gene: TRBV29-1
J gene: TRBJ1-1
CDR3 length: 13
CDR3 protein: CSTEQGMNTEAFF
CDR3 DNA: TGCAGCACTGAACAGGGGATGAACACTGAAGCTTTCTTT

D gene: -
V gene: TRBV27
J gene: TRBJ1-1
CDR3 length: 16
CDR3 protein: CASSLWGGQVNTEAFF
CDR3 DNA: TGTGCCAGCAGTTTATGGGGGGGGCAGGTGAACACTGAAGCTTTCTTT

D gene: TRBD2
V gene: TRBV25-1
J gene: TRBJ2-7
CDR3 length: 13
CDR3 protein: CASSGTSVHEQYF
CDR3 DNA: TGTGCCAGCAGCGGGACTAGCGTCCACGAGCAGTACTTC

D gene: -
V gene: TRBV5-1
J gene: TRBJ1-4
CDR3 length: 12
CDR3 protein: CASSFSGEKLFF
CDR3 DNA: TGCGCCAGCAGCTTCTCGGGTGAAAAACTGTTTTTT

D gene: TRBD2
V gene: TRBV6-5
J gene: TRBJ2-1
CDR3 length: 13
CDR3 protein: CASRGTSSDEQFF
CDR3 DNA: TGTGCCAGCAGGGGGACTAGCTCAGATGAGCAGTTCTTC

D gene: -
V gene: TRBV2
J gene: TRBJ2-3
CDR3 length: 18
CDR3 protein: CASSPAGGGPWGTDTQYF
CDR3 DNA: TGTGCCAGCAGCCCAGCAGGGGGAGGACCGTGGGGCACAGATACGCAGTATTTT

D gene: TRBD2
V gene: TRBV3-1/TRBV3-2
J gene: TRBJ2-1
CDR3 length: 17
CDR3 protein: CASSPPGLAGSYNEQFF
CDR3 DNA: TGTGCCAGCAGCCCACCGGGGCTAGCGGGATCCTACAATGAGCAGTTCTTC